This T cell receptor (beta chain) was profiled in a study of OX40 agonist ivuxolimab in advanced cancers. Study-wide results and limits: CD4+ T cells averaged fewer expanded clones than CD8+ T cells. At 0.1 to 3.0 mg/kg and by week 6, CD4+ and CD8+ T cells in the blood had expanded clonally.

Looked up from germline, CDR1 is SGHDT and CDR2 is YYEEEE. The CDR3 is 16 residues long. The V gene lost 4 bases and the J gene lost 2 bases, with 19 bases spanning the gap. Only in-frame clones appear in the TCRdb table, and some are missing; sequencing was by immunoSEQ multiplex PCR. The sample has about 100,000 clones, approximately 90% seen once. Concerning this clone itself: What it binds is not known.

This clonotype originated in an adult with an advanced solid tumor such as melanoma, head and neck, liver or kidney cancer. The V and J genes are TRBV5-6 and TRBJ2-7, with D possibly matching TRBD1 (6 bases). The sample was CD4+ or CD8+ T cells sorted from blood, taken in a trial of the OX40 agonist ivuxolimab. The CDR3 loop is CASSAPRGTATYEQYF. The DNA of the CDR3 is TGTGCCAGCAGCGCACCTAGGGGGACGGCTACCTACGAGCAGTACTTC. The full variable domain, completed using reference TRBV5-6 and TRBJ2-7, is DAGVTQSPTHLIKTRGQQVTLRCSPKSGHDTVSWYQQALGQGPQFIFQYYEEEERQRGNFPDRFSGHQFPNYSSELNVNALLLGDSALYLCASSAPRGTATYEQYFGPGTRLTVT.